This T cell receptor beta chain is drawn from a study of T cell responses to AZD1222 COVID-19 vaccine. Findings of the study overall: Vaccine-related CD4 TCRs covered spike, predominating at 160-218 and 743-854.

On this clone itself: Its matching antigen is unknown.

The method was immunoSEQ multiplex PCR; TCRdb's version includes in-frame clones alone and lacks a portion of them. The profile shows over 100,000 clones, around 84% of them singletons. The CDR3 length is 14 residues. CDR1 is SEHNR, CDR2 FQNEAQ, per germline (reference sequence). Trimming shortened V by 5 bases and J by 1 base, and 10 bases separated the two germline ends. The material sequenced was peripheral blood, taken on day 0 of AZD1222 vaccination. This TCR was sampled from an adult in good health. The chain uses TRBV7-9 and TRBJ2-3, with a weak D call TRBD2 (6 bases). The CDR3 DNA follows: TGTGCCAGCAGCGTGGGGACTCGCACAGATACGCAGTATTTT. It encodes CASSVGTRTDTQYF.